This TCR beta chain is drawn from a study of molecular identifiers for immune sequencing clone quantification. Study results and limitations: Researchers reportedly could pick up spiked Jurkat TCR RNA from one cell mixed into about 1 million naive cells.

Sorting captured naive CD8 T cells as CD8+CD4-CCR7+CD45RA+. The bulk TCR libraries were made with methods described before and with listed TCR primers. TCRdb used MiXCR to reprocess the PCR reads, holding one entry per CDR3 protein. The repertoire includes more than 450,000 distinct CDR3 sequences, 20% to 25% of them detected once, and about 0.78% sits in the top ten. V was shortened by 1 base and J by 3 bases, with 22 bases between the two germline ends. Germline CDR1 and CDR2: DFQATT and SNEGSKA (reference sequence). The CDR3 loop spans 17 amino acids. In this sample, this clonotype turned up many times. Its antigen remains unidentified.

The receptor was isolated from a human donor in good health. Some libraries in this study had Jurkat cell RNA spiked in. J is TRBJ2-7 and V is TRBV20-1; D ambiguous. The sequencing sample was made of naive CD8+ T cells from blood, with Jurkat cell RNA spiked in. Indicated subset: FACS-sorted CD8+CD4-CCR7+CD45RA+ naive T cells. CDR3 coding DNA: TGCAGTGCTAGAGGTCAGGAGACCCGGCACGCCATCTACGAGCAGTACTTC. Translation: CSARGQETRHAIYEQYF.